The clone carrying this T cell receptor (beta chain) was detected many times. The antigen is not known. The V end was cut by 5 bases, the J end by 3 bases, with 14 bases between. The CDR3 consists of 14 residues. The germline V gene encodes CDR1 MDHEN and CDR2 SYDVKM. The investigators amplified TCR beta CDR3 regions from RNA transcripts. The study used the HTBI primer set for a first-round RT-PCR of the TCR CDR3. MiXCR, run by TCRdb on the multiplex PCR reads, gives a single entry per CDR3 protein. The table shows a few hundred thousand distinct CDR3 sequences, with 14% occurring only once. Source material for PBMCs was 10 ml fresh peripheral blood. The source of the sample is a study of T cells in Graves' hyperthyroidism and ophthalmopathy. Study summary: Peripheral blood sampling occurred at initial diagnosis, before any treatment. General study results and limits: The model predicted ophthalmopathy a median approximately 6 months before onset. Most clonotypes expanded in the thyroid (above 0.001) were also present in blood.

The rearrangement links TRBV28 to TRBJ2-7, with D perhaps TRBD1 (6 bases). The clonotype originates from a woman in her twenties or thirties with Graves' ophthalmopathy. Specimen: blood. The CDR3 DNA reads as TGTGCCAGCAGTCCATCCGGGACAATCTACGAGCAGTACTTC. It translates to CASSPSGTIYEQYF. The whole variable domain, filled in from reference TRBV28 and TRBJ2-7, reads DVKVTQSSRYLVKRTGEKVFLECVQDMDHENMFWYRQDPGLGLRLIYFSYDVKMKEKGDIPEGYSVSREKKERFSLILESASTNQTSMYLCASSPSGTIYEQYFGPGTRLTVT.